Listed below are T cell receptor beta chains from one sample, sequenced in a study of beta chain features in type 1 diabetes. Repertoires were generated with immunoSEQ multiplex PCR, while TCRdb's copy carries only in-frame clones and drops some. Among some 200,000 clones listed, about a sixth were seen once. The sample was naive CD4+ T cells from blood. These receptors originate from a man in his thirties or forties with type 1 diabetes. The CDR3 runs from the conserved cysteine through the conserved F or W. For some rows the clone size is stated as once, few or many, or as a class when expanded; others skip it.

clone_size	v_call	cdr3_aa
few	TRBV6-1	CASHSGVLRADTQYF
-	TRBV7-2	CARPLGTSATDTQYF
-	TRBV29-1	CSVEAAGVETQYF
few	TRBV30	CAWGLPGQPQHF
-	TRBV9	CASSVGPPLAGKETQYF
few	TRBV4-1	CASSQKELNRWSDTQYF
-	TRBV29-1	CSVAGVLRTSGVDEQFF
-	TRBV25-1	CASSLGPGEAFF
-	TRBV5-4	CASSLVVGVGTTQYF
-	TRBV28	CASLRGSYNEQFF
-	TRBV28	CASSLSGTVAYEQYF
-	TRBV7-3	CASSRTSGSGQFF
-	TRBV27	CASTPRLASSTDTQYF
-	TRBV11-2	CASSSLAEQYF
-	TRBV30	CAWTYQETQYF
-	TRBV7-2	CASSSPVGRGSEQFF
few	TRBV5-1	CASSLRLAGSYEQYF
few	TRBV11-2	CASRGQGRETQYF
few	TRBV9	CASSASHVYNEQFF
few	TRBV29-1	CSVGGDTETQYF
few	TRBV30	CAWRGTVGAETQYF
few	TRBV20-1	CSARPRDTQYF
few	TRBV6-1	CASSPLRQGDGYTF
-	TRBV7-2	CASSSRTSGRTYEQYF
few	TRBV5-1	CASSPRDSHYEQYF
-	TRBV15	CATSRVQTSGSSYEQYF
-	TRBV7-9	CASSSSGQKETQYF
few	TRBV6-1	CASSLNEQFF
few	TRBV29-1	CSVLDPGTGPSGANVLTF
few	TRBV29-1	CSVEDRAGGPQEQYF